This paragraph reports one TCR beta chain. The data belong to a study of shared clonotypes between healthy human individuals. Profiled with immunoSEQ multiplex PCR; TCRdb holds only in-frame clones, not every one. The sample yields about 2.1 million clones, just over 90% seen once. Cells designated naive CD8 were CD45RO-negative and were positively selected for CCR7, with terminally differentiated effector memory CD45RA+ cells excluded. The sample was naive CD8+ T cells from PBMCs. The clonotype comes from a man younger than 35 in good health. Some clones in this sample may be carry-over from other donors' samples.

The CDR3 sequence is CASSFGANEQFF. In DNA, the CDR3 is TGTGCCAGCAGCTTCGGAGCCAATGAGCAGTTCTTC. This chain links TRBV11-2 with TRBJ2-1, with D uncertain. The CDR3 is made up of 12 amino acids. In germline, CDR1 is SGHAT, CDR2 FQNNGV. Trimming removed 3 bases from V and 6 bases from J, with 6 bases in between.